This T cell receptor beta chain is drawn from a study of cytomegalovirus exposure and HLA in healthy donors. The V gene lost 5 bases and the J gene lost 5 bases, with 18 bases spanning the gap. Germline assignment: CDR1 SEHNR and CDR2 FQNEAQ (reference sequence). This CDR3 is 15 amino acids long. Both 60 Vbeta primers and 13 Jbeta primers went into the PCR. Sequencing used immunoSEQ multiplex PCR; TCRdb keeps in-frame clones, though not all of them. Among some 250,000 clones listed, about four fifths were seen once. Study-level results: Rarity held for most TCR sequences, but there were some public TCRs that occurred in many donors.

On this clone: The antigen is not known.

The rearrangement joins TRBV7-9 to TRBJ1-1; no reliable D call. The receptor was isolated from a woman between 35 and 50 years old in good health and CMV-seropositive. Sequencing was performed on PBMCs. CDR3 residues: CASSPSPVSETEAFF. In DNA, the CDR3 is TGTGCCAGCAGCCCGAGCCCGGTCAGCGAAACTGAAGCTTTCTTT. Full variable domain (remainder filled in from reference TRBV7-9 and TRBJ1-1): DTGVSQNPRHKITKRGQNVTFRCDPISEHNRLYWYRQTLGQGPEFLTYFQNEAQLEKSRLLSDRFSAERPKGSFSTLEIQRTEQGDSAMYLCASSPSPVSETEAFFGQGTRLTVV.